Below are 28 T cell receptor beta chains sequenced from a single sample in a study of cytomegalovirus exposure and HLA in healthy donors. 60 Vbeta and 13 Jbeta primers were used in PCR. Measured with immunoSEQ multiplex PCR; TCRdb has only the in-frame clones, and not every one. The sample records around 84,000 clones, roughly 80% being singletons. The sequenced sample was PBMCs. The source is a human donor in good health.

The chain links TRBV4-1 to TRBJ2-1; D not certain. Trimming stripped 4 bases from V and 5 bases from J, with 12 bases between. The CDR3 spans 14 residues. CDR1 and CDR2 from the germline V gene are MGHRA and YSYEKL. CDR3 coding DNA: TGCGCCAGCAGCCGAACGTACAGCAACAATGAGCAGTTCTTC. Translation: CASSRTYSNNEQFF.

The V gene is TRBV1, the J gene TRBJ1-5; the table names TRBD1, a call not compared with the DNA. TRBV1 corresponds to a pseudogene. CDR3 length: 15 amino acids. The CDR3 DNA reads as TGCACCAGCAGCCGGCGCAGGGTGTGCAATCAGCCCCAGAATTTT. The encoded protein is CTSSRRRVCNQPQNF.

The V gene is TRBV25-1, the J gene TRBJ2-5; D perhaps matches TRBD2 (6 bases). V shed 3 bases and J shed 5 bases, with 25 bases lying between them. Looked up from germline, CDR1 is MGHDK and CDR2 is SYGVNS. This CDR3 is built from 18 residues. The CDR3 spells CASSDPAGKLGLGETQYF. As DNA, the CDR3 is TGTGCCAGCAGTGATCCCGCGGGGAAGTTAGGGCTCGGGGAGACCCAGTACTTC.

The rearrangement uses TRBV9 and TRBJ2-7; TRBD1 is a possible D gene (5 bases). The CDR3 loop spans 11 amino acids. V dropped 4 bases and J dropped 6 bases, with 8 bases sitting between them. Germline CDR1 and CDR2: SGDLS and YYNGEE. CDR3 region: CASSPQGEQYF. The CDR3 DNA is TGTGCCAGCAGCCCCCAGGGCGAGCAGTACTTC.

The V gene is TRBV29-1, the J gene TRBJ2-2; TRBD1 aligns across 10 bases. CDR3 length equals 14 residues. In germline, CDR1 is SQVTM, CDR2 ANQGSEA. The J segment lost 7 bases and the V segment lost 5 bases, leaving 7 bases of the junction unmatched. The CDR3 bases are TGCAGCGTTCGGGGACAGGGGACGAACGGGGAGCTGTTTTTT. It is translated as CSVRGQGTNGELFF.

The chain combines TRBV5-5 with TRBJ2-3; D perhaps matches TRBD2 (5 bases). Per germline, CDR1 SGHKS and CDR2 YYEKEE (reference sequence). V lost 2 bases, J lost 6 bases, and 13 bases lay in between. This CDR3 spans 14 amino acids. In DNA, the CDR3 is TGTGCCAGCAGCTTATGGGGAGCCCTCGATACGCAGTATTTT. This codes for CASSLWGALDTQYF.

This chain uses TRBV27 with TRBJ2-7, with TRBD2 matching 7 bases. Germline V gives CDR1 MNHEY, CDR2 SMNVEV (reference sequence). The CDR3 covers 15 residues. V lost 5 bases and J lost 6; bases outside the gene matches: 13. The CDR3 loop reads CASSTGGTTYGEQYF. CDR3 nucleotides: TGTGCCAGCAGTACAGGCGGGACTACGTACGGCGAGCAGTACTTC.

The chain is built from TRBV18 and TRBJ1-1; D remains ambiguous. In germline, CDR1 is KGHSH, CDR2 LQKENI. This CDR3 is 13 amino acids long. The V end was cut by 3 bases, the J end by 0 bases, with 5 bases between. The CDR3 DNA follows: TGTGCCAGCTCACCTACACTGAACACTGAAGCTTTCTTT. This codes for CASSPTLNTEAFF.

V and J are TRBV6-6 and TRBJ1-1, with 8 bases fitting TRBD1. This CDR3 comprises 12 residues. Germline V gives CDR1 MNHNY, CDR2 SVGAGI (reference sequence). Trimming cost V 7 bases and J 3 bases; bases outside gene matches: 1. The CDR3 region is CASTTGDTEAFF. The CDR3 DNA sequence: TGTGCCAGCACGACAGGGGACACTGAAGCTTTCTTT.

The rearrangement joins TRBV29-1 to TRBJ2-7, with 9 bases matching TRBD1. The V segment lost 5 bases and the J segment 3 bases; nucleotides outside the gene matches: 5. From germline, CDR1 is SQVTM and CDR2 ANQGSEA. The CDR3 covers 13 residues. This CDR3 reads CSVSGQGDYEQYF. The CDR3 region has the DNA TGCAGCGTTTCGGGACAGGGAGACTACGAGCAGTACTTC.

The J gene is TRBJ1-6, the V gene TRBV7-2; no clear D gene. V was clipped by 3 bases and J by 0 bases, with 15 bases between them. Germline V gene sequence: CDR1 SGHTA, CDR2 FQGNSA. The CDR3 spans 18 residues. For the CDR3, the DNA is TGTGCCAGCAGCTTCTCTGGTAAATTCAGCTCCTATAATTCACCCCTCCACTTT. It is translated as CASSFSGKFSSYNSPLHF.

This chain connects TRBV5-4 to TRBJ1-2; 7 positions agree with TRBD1. J was trimmed by 6 bases and V by 4 bases; bases with no gene match: 6. The CDR3 has 13 residues. Germline CDR1 and CDR2: SGHNT and YYREEE (reference sequence). This CDR3 is CASSLGQTNGYTF. The DNA for the CDR3 is TGTGCCAGCAGCCTGGGACAGACCAATGGCTACACCTTC.

The chain couples TRBV29-1 to TRBJ1-2; D is perhaps TRBD1 (5 bases). Germline V gene lookup returns CDR1 SQVTM and CDR2 ANQGSEA. This CDR3 region has 13 residues. With 6 bases removed from V and 0 bases from J, the gap between germline ends came to 11 bases. Here the CDR3 DNA reads TGCAGCGTGGGGGGGGTATCTAACTATGGCTACACCTTC. Protein product: CSVGGVSNYGYTF.

V and J are TRBV7-9 and TRBJ1-4; 8 positions match TRBD1. The CDR3 covers 13 residues. Germline V gene data show CDR1 as SEHNR and CDR2 as FQNEAQ (reference sequence). V lost 5 bases to trimming and J lost 7 bases; unmatched junction nucleotides: 3. CDR3 region: CASSPQGGEKLFF. The CDR3, as DNA: TGTGCCAGCAGCCCACAGGGGGGTGAAAAACTGTTTTTT.

This chain joins TRBV7-2 and TRBJ1-2, with D perhaps TRBD1 (5 bases). The CDR3 covers 14 residues. Germline loops: CDR1 SGHTA, CDR2 FQGNSA. Trimming left V 5 bases short and J 5 bases short, with 15 bases between. The CDR3 region has the DNA TGTGCCAGCAGCCCCTCGGGGGGGGAGTATGGCTACACCTTC. Translation gives CASSPSGGEYGYTF.

The chain has TRBV6-5 and TRBJ2-1, with 8 positions matching TRBD1. The CDR3 sequence is 15 residues long. Germline V gives CDR1 MNHEY, CDR2 SVGAGI. Unmatched junction bases numbered 9, after V lost 6 bases and J lost 5 bases. This CDR3 is CASSPDRGPHNEQFF. The CDR3 region has the DNA TGTGCCAGCAGCCCCGACAGGGGCCCTCACAATGAGCAGTTCTTC.

The chain combines TRBV7-2 with TRBJ1-5; 8 nucleotides match TRBD1. V was clipped by 5 bases and J by 0 bases; unmatched bases: 6. The V gene's germline CDR1 is SGHTA and CDR2 FQGNSA. The CDR3 sequence is 16 residues long. As DNA, the CDR3 is TGTGCCAGCAGCCAAGGGACAGGCCATAGCAATCAGCCCCAGCATTTT. It translates to CASSQGTGHSNQPQHF.

The chain recombines TRBV4-3 with TRBJ2-7; a weak D match, TRBD2 (7 bases). CDR1 and CDR2 (germline): LGHNA, YSLEER. There are 16 residues in the CDR3. Trimming stripped 1 base from V and 0 bases from J, with 13 bases between. The CDR3 bases are TGCGCCAGCAGCCAAGTCGCGGGGGCATCCTCCTACGAGCAGTACTTC. This codes for CASSQVAGASSYEQYF.

The gene calls are TRBV30 and TRBJ1-2, with D uncertain. V dropped 3 bases and J dropped 10 bases, with 18 bases sitting between them. The length of the CDR3 is 13 residues. CDR1 is GTSNPN, CDR2 SVGIG, per germline (reference sequence). The CDR3 DNA reads as TGTGCCTGGAGACTGATACCTGACTTGACCTACACCTTC. Residues: CAWRLIPDLTYTF.

The chain carries TRBV5-5 and TRBJ2-3; 11 bases agree with TRBD2. J was trimmed by 5 bases and V by 4 bases; bases with no gene match: 3. The germline V gene has CDR1 SGHKS and CDR2 YYEKEE (reference sequence). The CDR3 sequence is 14 residues long. In nucleotides, the CDR3 is TGTGCCAGCAGCCTGGGGACTAGCGGAGATACGCAGTATTTT. Encoded protein: CASSLGTSGDTQYF.

The CDR3 DNA follows: TGTGCCAGCAGCCTTACCGGGACTAGCTCCTACGAGCAGTACTTC. It translates to CASSLTGTSSYEQYF. This chain joins TRBV7-2 and TRBJ2-7; TRBD2 matches 8 bases. This CDR3 region has 15 residues. Germline V gene lookup returns CDR1 SGHTA and CDR2 FQGNSA. V dropped 5 bases and J dropped 0; count of bases not matched to a gene: 6.

The chain links TRBV7-9 to TRBJ1-2; D call uncertain. CDR3 length: 14 amino acids. Germline loops: CDR1 SEHNR, CDR2 FQNEAQ (reference sequence). Trimming removed 5 bases from V and 1 base from J, with 11 bases in between. The DNA of the CDR3 is TGTGCCAGCAGCCTGGACGGGGTTAACTATGGCTACACCTTC. Protein sequence: CASSLDGVNYGYTF.

The chain couples TRBV11-2 to TRBJ2-2; 7 bases align to TRBD1. The germline CDR1 and CDR2 sequences are SGHAT and FQNNGV. V was clipped by 5 bases and J by 6 bases; unmatched bases: 12. CDR3 length: 16 amino acids. The CDR3 here is CASSITGVSVAGELFF. The CDR3 nucleotides read TGTGCCAGCAGCATCACAGGGGTGTCGGTTGCCGGGGAGCTGTTTTTT. Full variable domain (remainder filled in from reference TRBV11-2 and TRBJ2-2): EAGVAQSPRYKIIEKRQSVAFWCNPISGHATLYWYQQILGQGPKLLIQFQNNGVVDDSQLPKDRFSAERLKGVDSTLKIQPAKLEDSAVYLCASSITGVSVAGELFFGEGSRLTVL.

This clone was counted between two and nine times. This chain links TRBV5-1 with TRBJ2-3; D gene ambiguous. In germline, CDR1 is SGHRS, CDR2 YFSETQ. The CDR3 totals 15 residues. The V and J ends lost 4 bases and 1 base respectively, with 13 bases between them. As DNA, the CDR3 is TGCGCCAGCAGCCAGGTGCACATTCGCACAGATACGCAGTATTTT. Amino acids: CASSQVHIRTDTQYF.

The chain carries TRBV6-5 and TRBJ2-7, with a possible D match to TRBD2 (6 bases). Germline V gene sequence: CDR1 MNHEY, CDR2 SVGAGI. V was trimmed by 2 bases and J by 2 bases, leaving 13 bases between them. This CDR3 comprises 15 residues. CDR3 DNA: TGTGCCAGCAGTTACGGTGGAGGGCCCCCCTACGAGCAGTACTTC. Residues: CASSYGGGPPYEQYF.

The CDR3 coding sequence is TGCGCCAGCAGCCAAGAGGCTGTGAACTATGGCTACACCTTC. Its protein is CASSQEAVNYGYTF. J is TRBJ1-2 and V is TRBV4-1; D is uncertain. CDR1 MGHRA and CDR2 YSYEKL come from the germline V gene. Between the trimmed V and J ends, which lost 0 bases and 2 bases, there was a span of 7 bases. This CDR3 spans 14 amino acids.

The chain carries TRBV19 and TRBJ1-5, with D unresolved. CDR1 and CDR2 from the germline V gene are LNHDA and SQIVND (reference sequence). This CDR3 has 17 residues. Trimming shortened V by 1 base and J by 4 bases, and 17 bases separated the two germline ends. CDR3 region: CASSIALEYDPNQPQHF. CDR3 bases: TGTGCCAGTAGTATAGCCCTCGAGTATGATCCGAATCAGCCCCAGCATTTT. The full variable domain, rest sourced from reference TRBV19 and TRBJ1-5, is DGGITQSPKYLFRKEGQNVTLSCEQNLNHDAMYWYRQDPGQGLRLIYYSQIVNDFQKGDIAEGYSVSREKKESFPLTVTSAQKNPTAFYLCASSIALEYDPNQPQHFGDGTRLSIL.

The genes are TRBV19 and TRBJ2-7, with D tentatively TRBD2 (6 bases). The CDR3 spans 14 residues. In germline, CDR1 is LNHDA, CDR2 SQIVND (reference sequence). V lost 5 bases and J 2 bases, leaving 13 bases between the germline ends. The CDR3 region is CASSPGRGAYEQYF. CDR3 bases: TGTGCCAGTAGTCCCGGGCGGGGAGCCTACGAGCAGTACTTC.